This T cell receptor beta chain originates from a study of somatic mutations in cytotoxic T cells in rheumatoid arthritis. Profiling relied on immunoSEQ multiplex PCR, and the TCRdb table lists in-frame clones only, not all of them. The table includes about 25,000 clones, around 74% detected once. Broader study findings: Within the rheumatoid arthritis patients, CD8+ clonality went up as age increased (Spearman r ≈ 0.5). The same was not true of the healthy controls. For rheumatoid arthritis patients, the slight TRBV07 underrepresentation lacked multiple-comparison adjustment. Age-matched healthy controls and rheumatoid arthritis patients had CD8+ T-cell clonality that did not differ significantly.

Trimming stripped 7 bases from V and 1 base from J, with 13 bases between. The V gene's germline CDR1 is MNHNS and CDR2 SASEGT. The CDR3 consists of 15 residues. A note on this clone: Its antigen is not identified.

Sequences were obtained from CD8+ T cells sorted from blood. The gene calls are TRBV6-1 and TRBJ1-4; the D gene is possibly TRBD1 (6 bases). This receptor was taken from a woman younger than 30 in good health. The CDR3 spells CASTVLQGTNEKLFF. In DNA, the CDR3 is TGTGCCAGCACGGTCCTACAGGGAACTAATGAAAAACTGTTTTTT.